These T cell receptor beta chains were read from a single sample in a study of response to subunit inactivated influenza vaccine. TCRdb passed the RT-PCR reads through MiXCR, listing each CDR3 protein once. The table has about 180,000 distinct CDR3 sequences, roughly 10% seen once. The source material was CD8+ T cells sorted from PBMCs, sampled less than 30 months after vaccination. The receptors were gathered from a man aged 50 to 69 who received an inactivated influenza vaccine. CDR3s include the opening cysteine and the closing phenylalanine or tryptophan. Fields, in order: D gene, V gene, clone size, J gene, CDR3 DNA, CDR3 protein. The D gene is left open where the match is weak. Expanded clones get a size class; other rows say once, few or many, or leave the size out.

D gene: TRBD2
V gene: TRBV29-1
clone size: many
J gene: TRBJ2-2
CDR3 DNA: TGCAGCTTCCGAGGGACTAGCGGGAGGGGGAACACCGGGGAGCTGTTTTTT
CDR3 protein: CSFRGTSGRGNTGELFF

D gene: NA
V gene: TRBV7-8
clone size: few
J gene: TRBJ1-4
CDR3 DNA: TGTGCCAGCAGACTTGGCGGGTCAACTAATGAAAAACTGTTTTTT
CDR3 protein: CASRLGGSTNEKLFF

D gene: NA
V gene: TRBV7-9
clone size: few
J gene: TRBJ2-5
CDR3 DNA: TGTGCCAGCAGCTTAGTTAGCTGGACCCAAGGGACCCAGTACTTC
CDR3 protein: CASSLVSWTQGTQYF

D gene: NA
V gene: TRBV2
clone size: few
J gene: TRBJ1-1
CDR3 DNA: TGTGCCAGCAGTGAGGCCAGGCTGGGGGGCTTGGCTGCTGAAGCTTTCTTT
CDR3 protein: CASSEARLGGLAAEAFF

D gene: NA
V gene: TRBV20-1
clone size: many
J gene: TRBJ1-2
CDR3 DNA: TGCAGTGCTAGAGATAACAGGGCGGAAAACTATGGCTACACCTTC
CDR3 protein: CSARDNRAENYGYTF

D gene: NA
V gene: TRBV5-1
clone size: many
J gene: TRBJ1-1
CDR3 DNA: TGCGCCAGCAGCGCCCGTTTCCCGAACACTGAAGCTTTCTTT
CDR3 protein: CASSARFPNTEAFF

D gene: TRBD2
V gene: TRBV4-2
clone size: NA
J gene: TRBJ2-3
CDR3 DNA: TGTGCCAGCAGCCCCTCGTCCAGCGGGAGCGCAGATACGCAGTATTTT
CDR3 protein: CASSPSSSGSADTQYF

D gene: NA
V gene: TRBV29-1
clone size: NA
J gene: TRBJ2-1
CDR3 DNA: TGCAGCGTTGCCCAGGGGACATACAATGAGCAGTTCTTC
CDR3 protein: CSVAQGTYNEQFF

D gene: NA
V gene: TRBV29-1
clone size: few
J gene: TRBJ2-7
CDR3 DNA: TGCAGCGTTGAAGCCCGTTACGAGCAGTACTTC
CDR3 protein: CSVEARYEQYF

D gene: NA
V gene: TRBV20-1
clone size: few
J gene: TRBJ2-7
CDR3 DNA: TGCAGTGCTAGACGTCTGTTGGGTCAGTACTCCTACGAGCAGTACTTC
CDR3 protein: CSARRLLGQYSYEQYF

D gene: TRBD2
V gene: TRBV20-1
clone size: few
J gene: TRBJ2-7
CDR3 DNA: TGCAGTGCTAGAGGCCCGACTAGCGGGAGGGTCGGGGAGCAGTACTTC
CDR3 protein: CSARGPTSGRVGEQYF

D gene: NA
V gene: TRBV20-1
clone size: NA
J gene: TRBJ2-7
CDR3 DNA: TGCAGTGCTAGACGGGGGCCAACAGCATGGCTTGCGGGATCCTACGAGCAGTACTTC
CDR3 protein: CSARRGPTAWLAGSYEQYF

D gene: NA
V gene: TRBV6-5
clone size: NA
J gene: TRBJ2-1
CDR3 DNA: TGTGCCAGCAGTTACTCTCCAGGGAGCTCCTACAATGAGCAGTTCTTC
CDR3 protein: CASSYSPGSSYNEQFF

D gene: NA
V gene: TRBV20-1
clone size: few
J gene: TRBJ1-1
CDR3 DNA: TGCAGTGCTAGAGGGCAAAGGGACACTGAAGCTTTCTTT
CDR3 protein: CSARGQRDTEAFF

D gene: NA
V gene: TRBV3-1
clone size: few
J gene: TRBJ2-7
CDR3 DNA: TGTGCCAGCAGCCCAGAGGGTGGGGGCTGGGACGAGCAGTACTTC
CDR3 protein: CASSPEGGGWDEQYF

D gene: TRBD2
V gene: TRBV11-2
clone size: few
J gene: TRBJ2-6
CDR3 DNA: TGTGCCAGCAGATGGACTAGCGGGAGACTATGGGGGGCCAACGTCCTGACTTTC
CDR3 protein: CASRWTSGRLWGANVLTF

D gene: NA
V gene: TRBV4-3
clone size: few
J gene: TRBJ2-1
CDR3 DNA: TGCGCCAGCAGCCAAATCGGGGGAGACTCGACTTACAATGAGCAGTTCTTC
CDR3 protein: CASSQIGGDSTYNEQFF

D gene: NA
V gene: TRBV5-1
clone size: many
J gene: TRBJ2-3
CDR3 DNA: TGCGCCAGCATCCCCCATGCGGGTGAGAGCACAGATACGCAGTATTTT
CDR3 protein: CASIPHAGESTDTQYF

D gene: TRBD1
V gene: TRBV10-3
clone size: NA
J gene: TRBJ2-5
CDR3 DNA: TGTGCCATCAGGAGTTACGACAGGGGATCTCAAGAGACCCAGTACTTC
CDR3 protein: CAIRSYDRGSQETQYF

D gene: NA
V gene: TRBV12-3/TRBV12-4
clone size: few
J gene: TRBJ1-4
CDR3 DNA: TGTGCCAGCAGTTCCGTCGGGATTTACAATGAAAAACTGTTTTTT
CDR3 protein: CASSSVGIYNEKLFF

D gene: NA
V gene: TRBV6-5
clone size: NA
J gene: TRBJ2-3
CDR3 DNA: TGTGCCAGCAGTTACTTTATGGGCACAGATACGCAGTATTTT
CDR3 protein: CASSYFMGTDTQYF

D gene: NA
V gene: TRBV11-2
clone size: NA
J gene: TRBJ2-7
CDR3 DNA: TGTGCCAGCAGCACCGGGGTGACCTACGAGCAGTACTTC
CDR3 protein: CASSTGVTYEQYF

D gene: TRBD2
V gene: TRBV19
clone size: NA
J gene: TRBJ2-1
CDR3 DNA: TGTGCCAGTAGTACTAGCGGGAGATTCGATGAGCAGTTCTTC
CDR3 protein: CASSTSGRFDEQFF

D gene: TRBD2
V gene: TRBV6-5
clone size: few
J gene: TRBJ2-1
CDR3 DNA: TGTGCCAGCAGTTCGGGACTAGCGGGAGCGAACAATGAGCAGTTCTTC
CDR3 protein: CASSSGLAGANNEQFF

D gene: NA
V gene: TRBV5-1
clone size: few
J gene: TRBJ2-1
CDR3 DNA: TGCGCCAGCAGCCTGGTCGCCAGCAGCTTGATTCCCGGCCTCAATGAGCAGTTCTTC
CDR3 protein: CASSLVASSLIPGLNEQFF

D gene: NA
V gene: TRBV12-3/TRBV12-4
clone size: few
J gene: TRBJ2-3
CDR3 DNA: TGTGCCAGCAGTTCGAGGGGCCAGGGGACAGATACGCAGTATTTT
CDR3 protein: CASSSRGQGTDTQYF

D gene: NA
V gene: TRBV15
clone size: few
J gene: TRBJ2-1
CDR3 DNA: TGTGCCACCAGCAGAGGCCGACAGGGACTCTACAATGAGCAGTTCTTC
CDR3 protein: CATSRGRQGLYNEQFF

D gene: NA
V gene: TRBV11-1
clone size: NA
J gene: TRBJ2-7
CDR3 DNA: TGTGCCAGCAGCTTAGGGGGTTCAGGGGAGTACGAGCAGTACTTC
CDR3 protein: CASSLGGSGEYEQYF

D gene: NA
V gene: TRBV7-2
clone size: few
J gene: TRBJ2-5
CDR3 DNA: TGTGCCAGCAGCCACGGGACCTTCCTTCGTGAGACCCAGTACTTC
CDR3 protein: CASSHGTFLRETQYF

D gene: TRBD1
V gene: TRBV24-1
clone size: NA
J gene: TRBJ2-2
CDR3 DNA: TGTGCCACCAGTGATTTGCTCGGGACAGGGGGCGATATAGGCGCCGGGGAGCTGTTTTTT
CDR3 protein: CATSDLLGTGGDIGAGELFF

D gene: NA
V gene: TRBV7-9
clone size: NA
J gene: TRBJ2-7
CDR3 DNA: TGTGCCAGCAGCTTCACCGGGACGCTCCCCCACGAGCAGTACTTC
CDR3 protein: CASSFTGTLPHEQYF

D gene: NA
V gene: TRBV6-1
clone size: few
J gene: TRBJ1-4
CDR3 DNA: TGTGCCAGCAGTCGTGGGCAGGGAGATAATGAAAAACTGTTTTTT
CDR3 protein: CASSRGQGDNEKLFF

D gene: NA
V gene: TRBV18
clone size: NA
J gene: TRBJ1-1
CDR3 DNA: TGTGCCAGCTCACCACTGCGGGGCTGGAACACTGAAGCTTTCTTT
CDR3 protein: CASSPLRGWNTEAFF

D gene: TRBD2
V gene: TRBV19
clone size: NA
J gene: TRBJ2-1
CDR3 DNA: TGTGCCAGTAGTATAGCGGGACTAGCGGTCTACAATGAGCAGTTCTTC
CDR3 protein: CASSIAGLAVYNEQFF

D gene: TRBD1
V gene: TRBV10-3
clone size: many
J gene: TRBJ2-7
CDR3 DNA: TGTGCCATCAGGACAGGGGACAGGCCCAACTACGAGCAGTACTTC
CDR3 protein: CAIRTGDRPNYEQYF

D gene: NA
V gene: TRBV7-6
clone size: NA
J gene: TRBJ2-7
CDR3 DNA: TGTGCCAGCAGCTTAGCGGAGGTTTCCGAGCAGTACTTC
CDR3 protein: CASSLAEVSEQYF

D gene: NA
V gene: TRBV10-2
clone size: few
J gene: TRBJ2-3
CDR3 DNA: TGCGCCAGCAGTGGACAAGGCACAGATACGCAGTATTTT
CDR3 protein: CASSGQGTDTQYF

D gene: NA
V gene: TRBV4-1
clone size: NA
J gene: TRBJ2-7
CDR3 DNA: TGCGCCAGCAGCCAAGTCGGAGGACGGGGCGTCGAGCAGTACTTC
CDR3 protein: CASSQVGGRGVEQYF

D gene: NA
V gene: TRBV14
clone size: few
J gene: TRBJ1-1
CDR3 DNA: TGTGCCAGCAGCCACTTCGGGACTGCCAACACTGAAGCTTTCTTT
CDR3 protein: CASSHFGTANTEAFF

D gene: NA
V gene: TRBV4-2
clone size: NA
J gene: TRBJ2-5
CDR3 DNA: TGTGCCAGCAGCCAGTCGGGACTGACACAAGAGACCCAGTACTTC
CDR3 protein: CASSQSGLTQETQYF

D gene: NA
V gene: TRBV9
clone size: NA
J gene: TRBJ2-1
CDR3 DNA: TGTGCCAGCAGCGTCAGGGACCTCGTCTCCTACAATGAGCAGTTCTTC
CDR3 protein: CASSVRDLVSYNEQFF

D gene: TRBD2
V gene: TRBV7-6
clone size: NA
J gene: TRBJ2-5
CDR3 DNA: TGTGCCAGCAGCCAGACGGGCGGGAGGGCCGAGACCCAGTACTTC
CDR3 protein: CASSQTGGRAETQYF

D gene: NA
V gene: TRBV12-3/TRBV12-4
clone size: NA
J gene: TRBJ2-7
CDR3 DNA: TGTGCCAGCAGTCCTCTAGGGACCTACGAGCAGTACTTC
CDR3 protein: CASSPLGTYEQYF

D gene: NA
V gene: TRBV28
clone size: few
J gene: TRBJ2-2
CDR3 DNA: TGTGCCAGCAGTTCCCCCTTTGGGAACACCGGGGAGCTGTTTTTT
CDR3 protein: CASSSPFGNTGELFF

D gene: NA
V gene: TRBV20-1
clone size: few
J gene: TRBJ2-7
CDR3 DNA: TGCAGTGGACGCGTAATGCGGATAGCTGAAACCTACGAGCAGTACTTC
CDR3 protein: CSGRVMRIAETYEQYF

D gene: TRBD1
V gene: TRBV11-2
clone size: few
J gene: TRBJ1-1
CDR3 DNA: TGTGCCAGCAGCTTAGACCAATCGGGACAGGGTTGGTACACTGAAGCTTTCTTT
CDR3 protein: CASSLDQSGQGWYTEAFF

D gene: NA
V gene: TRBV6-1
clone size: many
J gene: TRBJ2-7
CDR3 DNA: TGTGCCGCCGCTGGACAGCCGGCGGGGTACGAGCAGTACTTC
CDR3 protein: CAAAGQPAGYEQYF

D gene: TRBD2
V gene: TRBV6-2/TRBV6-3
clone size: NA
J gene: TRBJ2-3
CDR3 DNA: TGTGCCAGCATCCCGGGACTAGCGTCAGATACGCAGTATTTT
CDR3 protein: CASIPGLASDTQYF

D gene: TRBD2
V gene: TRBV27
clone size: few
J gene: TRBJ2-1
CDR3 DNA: TGTGCCAGCGGCATAGCGGGACCCCATGAGCAGTTCTTC
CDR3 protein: CASGIAGPHEQFF

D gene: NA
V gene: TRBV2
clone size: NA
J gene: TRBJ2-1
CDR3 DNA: TGTGCCAGCAGTGACAGGGTTTGGGAGCAGTTCTTC
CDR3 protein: CASSDRVWEQFF

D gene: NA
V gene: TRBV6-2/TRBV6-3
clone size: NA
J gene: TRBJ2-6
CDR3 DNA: TGTGCCAGCAGTTACTCTGGGGCAGGGATGTCTGGGGCCAACGTCCTGACTTTC
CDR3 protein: CASSYSGAGMSGANVLTF

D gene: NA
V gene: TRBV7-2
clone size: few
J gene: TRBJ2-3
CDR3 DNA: TGTGCCAGCAGCCTTGGGAGCTCACGCACAGATACGCAGTATTTT
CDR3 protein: CASSLGSSRTDTQYF

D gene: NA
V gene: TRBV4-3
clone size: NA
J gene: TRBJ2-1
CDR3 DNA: TGCGCCAGCAGCCAACTCGCTTGGGGTCACAATGAGCAGTTCTTC
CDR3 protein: CASSQLAWGHNEQFF

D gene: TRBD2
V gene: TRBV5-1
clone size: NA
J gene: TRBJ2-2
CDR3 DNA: TGCGCCAGCAGCTCTACTAGCGGGGGCACCGGGGAGCTGTTTTTT
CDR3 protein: CASSSTSGGTGELFF

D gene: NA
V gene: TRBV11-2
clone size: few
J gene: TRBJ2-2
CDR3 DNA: TGTGCCAGCAGCGGACCAGACAGAGTTCTCACCGGGGAGCTGTTTTTT
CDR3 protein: CASSGPDRVLTGELFF

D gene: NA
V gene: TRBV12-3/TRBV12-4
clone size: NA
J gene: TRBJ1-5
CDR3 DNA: TGTGCCAGCAGCTGGGACGGTCGGAATCAGCCCCAGCATTTT
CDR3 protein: CASSWDGRNQPQHF

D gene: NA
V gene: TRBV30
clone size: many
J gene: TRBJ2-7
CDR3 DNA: TGTGCCTGGAGTGTAGGGTTCGGAGGAAACGAGCAGTACTTC
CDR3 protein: CAWSVGFGGNEQYF

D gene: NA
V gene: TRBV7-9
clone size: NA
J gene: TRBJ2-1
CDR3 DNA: TGTGCCAGCAGCGGTGGGGCAGGGGAATACAATGAGCAGTTCTTC
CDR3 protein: CASSGGAGEYNEQFF